The rows below give T cell receptor beta chains drawn from one sample of a study of shared clonotypes between healthy human individuals. Produced via immunoSEQ multiplex PCR; TCRdb's table is partial and in-frame only. This sample has some 1.5 million clones, with nearly 99% found just once. Material: naive CD4+ T cells sorted from blood. These receptors were collected from a man under 40 in good health. Each CDR3 is given with its conserved first and last residue. A D gene is named only where the DNA matches it firmly. A clone size is listed for some rows: how often the clone was seen (once, few, many), or a class if it is expanded.

j_call clone_size d_call v_call cdr3_aa cdr3_nt
TRBJ1-2 NA NA TRBV18 CASSPLEQGGYTF TGTGCCAGCTCACCACTCGAACAGGGAGGCTACACCTTC
TRBJ1-2 NA TRBD1 TRBV5-5 CASSLGGQGANYGYTF TGTGCCAGCAGCTTGGGGGGCCAGGGGGCCAACTATGGCTACACCTTC
TRBJ2-1 NA TRBD2 TRBV25-1 CASSETGRVGNEQFF TGTGCCAGCAGTGAGACGGGGAGGGTCGGCAATGAGCAGTTCTTC
TRBJ2-1 NA NA TRBV12-5 CASGLWFGSGRGNYNEQFF TGTGCTAGTGGTTTGTGGTTCGGGAGCGGGCGAGGGAACTACAATGAGCAGTTCTTC
TRBJ2-2 NA NA TRBV7-2 CASSLRVGGELFF TGTGCCAGCAGCCTACGGGTGGGCGGGGAGCTGTTTTTT
TRBJ1-1 NA NA TRBV4-3 CASSQDGGLGAFF TGCGCCAGCAGCCAAGATGGGGGGCTCGGCGCTTTCTTT
TRBJ1-2 once NA TRBV18 CASSPPPKANYGYTF TGTGCCAGCTCACCACCGCCAAAAGCTAACTATGGCTACACCTTC
TRBJ2-3 NA TRBD2 TRBV10-3 CAIGTSGTVTDTQYF TGTGCCATCGGGACTAGCGGGACCGTCACAGATACGCAGTATTTT
TRBJ2-3 NA NA TRBV11-2 CASSSGPRRYF TGTGCCAGCAGCTCAGGGCCACGCCGGTATTTT
TRBJ2-2 NA TRBD1 TRBV9 CASSASGTANTGELFF TGTGCCAGCAGCGCTTCCGGGACAGCGAACACCGGGGAGCTGTTTTTT
TRBJ2-2 NA NA TRBV6-5 CASSYSIQRTGELFF TGTGCCAGCAGTTACTCAATACAGCGAACCGGGGAGCTGTTTTTT
TRBJ2-5 NA NA TRBV5-1 CASSPVVQGAETQYF TGCGCCAGCAGTCCGGTAGTACAGGGTGCAGAGACCCAGTACTTC
TRBJ2-2 NA TRBD2 TRBV6-6 CASSHLAGASGELFF TGTGCCAGCAGTCATCTAGCGGGAGCGTCCGGGGAGCTGTTTTTT
TRBJ2-7 NA NA TRBV19 CASSIGDRKGEQYF TGTGCCAGTAGTATAGGCGACAGGAAAGGCGAGCAGTACTTC
TRBJ2-1 NA NA TRBV10-3 CAISSQIRINNEQFF TGTGCCATCAGTTCACAGATCCGAATAAACAATGAGCAGTTCTTC
TRBJ2-5 NA NA TRBV5-1 CASRVEPTETQYF TGCGCCAGCAGAGTTGAGCCGACTGAGACCCAGTACTTC
TRBJ1-1 NA TRBD1 TRBV19 CASSVGQANTEAFF TGTGCCAGTAGTGTTGGACAGGCCAACACTGAAGCTTTCTTT